A selection of T cell receptor beta chains follows, all from one sample in a study of early T cells in non-severe SARS-CoV-2 infection. TCRdb redid the calling of the 5' RACE reads with MiXCR, one entry per CDR3 protein. The data hold about 60,000 distinct CDR3 sequences, with approximately 9% observed a single time. Sequences were obtained from whole blood. Source of these receptors: an adult who was a healthcare worker with PCR-confirmed SARS-CoV-2 infection or an uninfected control (not recorded which). The CDR3 runs from the conserved cysteine through the conserved F or W. A D gene is named only where the DNA matches it firmly. The listing skips clone size in some rows; elsewhere it reads once, few, many or a size class.

>TRBJ2-7|13|few|NA|TRBV20-1
TGCAACGGGAGGACAGCCAATTCCTACGAGCAGTACTTC
CNGRTANSYEQYF
>TRBJ2-3|15|many|TRBD1|TRBV18
TGTGCCAGCGGGGGACAGGGGACGTCGACAGATACGCAGTATTTT
CASGGQGTSTDTQYF
>TRBJ2-5|13|NA|NA|TRBV12-3/TRBV12-4
TGTGCCAGCAGTTTTCTTGGAGTGGAGACCCAGTACTTC
CASSFLGVETQYF
>TRBJ2-3|12|few|NA|TRBV7-9
TGTGCCAGCAGCTTTGTTACAGATACGCAGTATTTT
CASSFVTDTQYF
>TRBJ2-3|16|NA|NA|TRBV9
TGTGCCAGCAGCGTCGTATCCGGCGTAAGCACAGATACGCAGTATTTT
CASSVVSGVSTDTQYF
>TRBJ1-5|17|many|NA|TRBV6-1
TGTGCCAGCAGGGCGCCCTCTCGGACAGATAGCAATCAGCCCCAGCATTTT
CASRAPSRTDSNQPQHF
>TRBJ1-2|13|NA|NA|TRBV6-2/TRBV6-3
TGTGCCAGCAGTTACGATGTGGGAGGCAGCTACACCTTC
CASSYDVGGSYTF
>TRBJ2-5|13|NA|NA|TRBV12-3/TRBV12-4
TGTGCCAGCAGTTCGACCGGCCAAGAGACCCAGTACTTC
CASSSTGQETQYF
>TRBJ2-7|14|many|NA|TRBV12-3/TRBV12-4
TGTGCCAGCAGTTCCAGGGACACCCCCTACGAGCAGTACTTC
CASSSRDTPYEQYF
>TRBJ2-1|15|many|NA|TRBV6-2/TRBV6-3
TGTGCCAGCAGTTTTCGTGGACTCTCCTACAATGAGCAGTTCTTC
CASSFRGLSYNEQFF
>TRBJ2-1|13|many|NA|TRBV11-2
TGTGCCAGCAGTATAGGGAGGGGGTATGAGCAGTTCTTC
CASSIGRGYEQFF
>TRBJ2-7|16|NA|TRBD1|TRBV5-1
TGCGCCAGCAGCTTTCGAGCCGGGACAGAGTCCTACGAGCAGTACTTC
CASSFRAGTESYEQYF
>TRBJ1-3|15|many|TRBD1|TRBV18
TGTGCCAGCTCACCAGGGACAGGGACTGGAAACACCATATATTTT
CASSPGTGTGNTIYF
>TRBJ1-2|15|NA|NA|TRBV10-3
TGTGCCATCAAACCACAGGGTAGCGAGACCTATGGCTACACCTTC
CAIKPQGSETYGYTF
>TRBJ2-1|15|NA|TRBD1|TRBV2
TGTGCCAGCAGTGCTATCGACAGGGGGCAAAATGAGCAGTTCTTC
CASSAIDRGQNEQFF
>TRBJ2-1|13|many|NA|TRBV6-2/TRBV6-3
TGTGCCAGCAGTTACTGGGGGGACAATGAGCAGTTCTTC
CASSYWGDNEQFF
>TRBJ1-1|15|many|NA|TRBV7-8
TGTGCCAGCAGCTTCCGGCACGGGTCCGGCACTGAAGCTTTCTTT
CASSFRHGSGTEAFF
>TRBJ2-7|13|NA|NA|TRBV20-1
TGCAGTGCTAGAGGAAGCGGCGAATACGAGCAGTACTTC
CSARGSGEYEQYF
>TRBJ2-3|16|few|TRBD2|TRBV12-3/TRBV12-4
TGTGCCAGCAGTTTAGCCAGCGGGGGGGACACAGATACGCAGTATTTT
CASSLASGGDTDTQYF
>TRBJ1-5|15|many|TRBD1|TRBV7-2
TGTGCCAGCAGCAGAGCAGACAGGGGAGGTCAGCCCCAGCATTTT
CASSRADRGGQPQHF
>TRBJ2-3|15|NA|TRBD2|TRBV7-6
TGTGCCAGCAGCTTAGGCGGGGGACTCACAGATACGCAGTATTTT
CASSLGGGLTDTQYF
>TRBJ2-5|16|NA|TRBD1|TRBV9
TGTGCCAGCAGCGTAGACACAGGGGGCGTGTTGGAGACCCAGTACTTC
CASSVDTGGVLETQYF
>TRBJ2-3|14|few|NA|TRBV29-1
TGCAGCGTAGTCGGTCGGGGGTCCACAGATACGCAGTATTTT
CSVVGRGSTDTQYF
>TRBJ2-7|11|few|NA|TRBV28
TGTGCCAGCAGCAGGGCCCACGAGCAGTACTTC
CASSRAHEQYF
>TRBJ2-3|15|many|TRBD1|TRBV7-6
TGTGCCAGCAGCCCGACAGGGTTTAGCACAGATACGCAGTATTTT
CASSPTGFSTDTQYF
>TRBJ1-5|14|many|TRBD1|TRBV7-9
TGTGCCAGCAGCAGGGACAGGGAGGCTCAGCCCCAGCATTTT
CASSRDREAQPQHF
>TRBJ1-4|14|few|TRBD1|TRBV6-1
TGTGCCAGCAGTACGGACAGGGGTAATGAAAAACTGTTTTTT
CASSTDRGNEKLFF
>TRBJ1-4|14|many|NA|TRBV20-1
TGCAGTGCTAGAGAGACTGGCCTTAATGAAAAACTGTTTTTT
CSARETGLNEKLFF
>TRBJ2-2|13|many|NA|TRBV2
TGTGCCAGCGGGAGGCTGAACACCGGGGAGCTGTTTTTT
CASGRLNTGELFF
>TRBJ2-1|14|NA|NA|TRBV28
TGTGCCAGCAGTTCGGGACGCTCCTACAATGAGCAGTTCTTC
CASSSGRSYNEQFF
>TRBJ2-7|14|NA|NA|TRBV10-3
TGTGCCATCAGTGAGCGGATTAAAGCGCACGAGCAGTACTTC
CAISERIKAHEQYF
>TRBJ1-1|13|many|NA|TRBV5-5
TGTGCCAGCAGCTTGACAGGGTTCACTGAAGCTTTCTTT
CASSLTGFTEAFF
>TRBJ2-7|13|few|NA|TRBV7-9
TGTGCCAGCGGAGGCCTAGGGGGCTACGAGCAGTACTTC
CASGGLGGYEQYF
>TRBJ1-2|12|NA|TRBD1|TRBV28
TGTGCCGTCCACAGGGGATTGAGAGGCTACACCTTC
CAVHRGLRGYTF
>TRBJ2-5|15|many|TRBD2|TRBV6-2/TRBV6-3
TGTGCCAGCAGCCCGGGTAGCGGGAGCGTGGAGACCCAGTACTTC
CASSPGSGSVETQYF
>TRBJ1-1|14|few|NA|TRBV12-3/TRBV12-4
TGTGCCAGCAGTTTATGGGACGAGAACACTGAAGCTTTCTTT
CASSLWDENTEAFF
>TRBJ1-2|14|NA|NA|TRBV4-2
TGTGCCAGCAGCCAAGATCTGAGAAACTATGGCTACACCTTC
CASSQDLRNYGYTF
>TRBJ1-1|12|NA|NA|TRBV6-6
TGTGCCATTGCGGTTATGAACACTGAAGCTTTCTTT
CAIAVMNTEAFF
>TRBJ1-1|16|few|NA|TRBV7-8
TGTGCCAGCAGCTTTTCCCCATCCGGGACAAACACTGAAGCTTTCTTT
CASSFSPSGTNTEAFF
>TRBJ2-7|16|many|TRBD1|TRBV28
TGTGCCAGCAGTTCCTTCACCCAGGGGGCTTCCTACGAGCAGTACTTC
CASSSFTQGASYEQYF
>TRBJ1-5|12|few|NA|TRBV6-2/TRBV6-3
TGTGCCAGCAGCTCGTCTGGGCAGACCCAGCATTTT
CASSSSGQTQHF